The clone carrying this T cell receptor (beta chain) was seen ten or more times. Its antigen remains unidentified. The germline V gene encodes CDR1 MNHEY and CDR2 SVGEGT. Germline trimming cut 6 bases from V and 5 bases from J; bases unmatched to any gene: 17. The CDR3 is 17 residues long. Axillary draining lymph nodes of breast cancer patients supplied the node samples. Each CDR3 protein gets one entry after TCRdb re-called the multiplex PCR reads with MiXCR. The data hold tens of thousands of distinct CDR3 sequences, with approximately 28% observed a single time. These data originate in a study of breast tumors, draining lymph nodes, adjacent tissues. Findings of the study overall: Luminal-like breast cancer showed significantly greater tumor-nontumor repertoire similarity than basal-like breast cancer did. Tumor T cell lymph node origin was a supported hypothesis, not proven. Compared with lymph nodes, tumors were less diverse; compared with nontumor tissue, more.

This chain links TRBV6-2 or TRBV6-3 with TRBJ2-7; TRBD2 agrees at 9 bases. The sample consisted of axillary lymph node tissue. The TCR comes from a female donor with breast cancer. Some clones in this sample may be carry-over from other donors' samples. The CDR3 sequence: CASSRGLFSGSLNEQYF. Written as DNA, the CDR3 is TGTGCCAGCAGCCGAGGGCTCTTTAGCGGGAGTTTGAACGAGCAGTACTTC.